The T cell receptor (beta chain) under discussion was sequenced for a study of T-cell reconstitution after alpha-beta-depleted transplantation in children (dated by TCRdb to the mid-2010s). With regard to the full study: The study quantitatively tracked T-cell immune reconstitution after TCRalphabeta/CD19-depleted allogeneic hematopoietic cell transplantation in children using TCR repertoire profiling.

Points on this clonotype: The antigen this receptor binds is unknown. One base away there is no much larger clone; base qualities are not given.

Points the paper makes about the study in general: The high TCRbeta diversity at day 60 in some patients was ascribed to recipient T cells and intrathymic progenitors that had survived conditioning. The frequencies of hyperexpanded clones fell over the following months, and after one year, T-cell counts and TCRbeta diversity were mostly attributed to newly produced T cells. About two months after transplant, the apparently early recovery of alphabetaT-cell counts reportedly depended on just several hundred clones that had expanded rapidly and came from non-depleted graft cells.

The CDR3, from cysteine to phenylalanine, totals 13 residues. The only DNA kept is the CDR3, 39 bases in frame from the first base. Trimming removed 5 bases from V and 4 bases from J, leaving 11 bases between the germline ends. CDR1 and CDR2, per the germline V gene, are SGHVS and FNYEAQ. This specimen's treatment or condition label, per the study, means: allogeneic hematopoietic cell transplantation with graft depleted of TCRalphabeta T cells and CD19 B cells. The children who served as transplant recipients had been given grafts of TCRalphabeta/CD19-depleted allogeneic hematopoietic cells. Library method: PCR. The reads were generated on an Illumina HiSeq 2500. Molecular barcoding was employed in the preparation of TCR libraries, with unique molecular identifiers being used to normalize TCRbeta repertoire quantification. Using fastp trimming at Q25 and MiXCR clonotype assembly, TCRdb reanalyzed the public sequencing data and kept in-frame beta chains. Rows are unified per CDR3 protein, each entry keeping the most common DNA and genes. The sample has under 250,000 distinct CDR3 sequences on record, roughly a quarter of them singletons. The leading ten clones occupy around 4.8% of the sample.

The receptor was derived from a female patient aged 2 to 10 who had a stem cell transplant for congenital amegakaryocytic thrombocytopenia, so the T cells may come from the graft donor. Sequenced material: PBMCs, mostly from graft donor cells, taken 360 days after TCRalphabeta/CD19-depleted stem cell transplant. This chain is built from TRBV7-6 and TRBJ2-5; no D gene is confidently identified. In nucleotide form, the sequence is TGTGCCAGCAGCCCTACCCGAGGAGAGACCCAGTACTTC. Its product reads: CASSPTRGETQYF.